This T cell receptor (beta chain) was recorded in a study of regulatory T cells in long-lasting Graves disease. The time point here: newly diagnosed GD, antithyroid drugs for less than 3 months. PBMCs were the source of the RNA used for TCR sequencing. For TCR beta, libraries came from iRepertoire HTBI primers and Arm-PCR of CDR3 regions. TCRdb re-called the multiplex PCR reads through MiXCR, storing one row per CDR3 protein. This table has 300,000 to 400,000 distinct CDR3 sequences, 15% to 20% appearing once. From germline, CDR1 is SNHLY and CDR2 FYNNEI. This CDR3 region has 13 residues. Trimming took 5 bases from V and 11 from J, leaving 18 bases between them.

The TCR sequence derives from a female donor with Graves disease. Sequenced here: peripheral blood mononuclear cells (PBMCs), sampled at new diagnosis, from a patient treated with antithyroid drugs. The chain employs TRBV2 and TRBJ1-1; D call uncertain. CDR3: CASSYSNSPEAFF. The CDR3, as DNA: TGTGCCAGCAGTTACTCGAATTCCCCGGAGGCTTTCTTT.